These 13 T cell receptor beta chains were all obtained from the same sample, sequenced in a study of shared clonotypes between healthy human individuals. The assay was immunoSEQ multiplex PCR, and TCRdb's table has in-frame clones only and misses some. Of 450,000 to 700,000 clones in the sample, nearly 97% were seen once. CD45RO-negative, CCR7-positively selected cells formed the naive CD8 fraction, excluding terminally differentiated effector memory CD45RA+ cells. Material: naive CD8+ T cells sorted from blood. These receptor sequences come from a woman aged 25 to 39 in good health.

The chain has TRBV4-1 and TRBJ2-7, with unresolved D. This CDR3 spans 16 amino acids. V dropped 0 bases and J dropped 2 bases, with 14 bases sitting between them. The V gene's germline CDR1 is MGHRA and CDR2 YSYEKL. The CDR3 sequence: CASSQDLESITYEQYF. For the CDR3, the DNA is TGCGCCAGCAGCCAAGATCTTGAGAGTATTACCTACGAGCAGTACTTC.

This clone was detected only a few times. Distinct nucleotide sequences in the sample also encode this CDR3. The V and J genes are TRBV28 and TRBJ2-7; D is perhaps TRBD1 (5 bases). V lost 5 bases, J lost 3 bases, and 5 bases lay in between. Germline CDR1 MDHEN, CDR2 SYDVKM. This CDR3 spans 11 amino acids. The CDR3: CASSQGYEQYF. In DNA form, the CDR3 reads TGTGCCAGCAGTCAGGGCTACGAGCAGTACTTC.

This chain uses TRBV4-1 with TRBJ2-3; D is unresolved. The V gene's germline CDR1 is MGHRA and CDR2 YSYEKL. This CDR3 comprises 15 residues. Between the trimmed V and J ends, which lost 1 base and 5 bases, there was a span of 13 bases. CDR3 nucleotide sequence: TGCGCCAGCAGCCAAGGCGGACCCGGAATAGATACGCAGTATTTT. Translation: CASSQGGPGIDTQYF.

The V gene is TRBV5-5, the J gene TRBJ2-7, with D perhaps matching TRBD1 (6 bases). The CDR3 covers 15 residues. V was shortened by 6 bases and J by 0 bases, with 16 bases between the two germline ends. Germline V lookup: CDR1 SGHKS, CDR2 YYEKEE (reference sequence). The CDR3 DNA follows: TGTGCCAGCATCCGAGGACAGACGTCCTCCTACGAGCAGTACTTC. Translated: CASIRGQTSSYEQYF.

The V and J genes are TRBV27 and TRBJ2-7; 11 bases agree with TRBD1. V gave up 4 bases and J gave up 2 bases; unmatched junction bases: 7. The V gene's germline CDR1 is MNHEY and CDR2 SMNVEV (reference sequence). CDR3 length: 16 residues. The CDR3 region has the DNA TGTGCCAGCAGTTCCTGGAGGGACAGGGGGACCTACGAGCAGTACTTC. This codes for CASSSWRDRGTYEQYF.

This sequence joins TRBV5-4 and TRBJ1-1; no clear D. CDR3 length: 12 residues. Trimming shortened V by 0 bases and J by 1 base, and 1 base separated the two germline ends. Per germline, CDR1 SGHNT and CDR2 YYREEE (reference sequence). Here the CDR3 reads CASSLANTEAFF. DNA for the CDR3: TGTGCCAGCAGCTTGGCGAACACTGAAGCTTTCTTT.

The chain carries TRBV27 and TRBJ2-7, with TRBD2 matching over 7 bases. CDR3 size: 15 residues. J was trimmed by 4 bases and V by 1 base; bases with no gene match: 7. From germline, CDR1 is MNHEY and CDR2 SMNVEV (reference sequence). In nucleotides, the CDR3 is TGTGCCAGCAGTTTATATGCGGGAGTTGGATACGAGCAGTACTTC. This sequence encodes CASSLYAGVGYEQYF.

The genes are TRBV6-5 and TRBJ2-7; 8 bases line up with TRBD2. This CDR3 has 15 amino acids. V lost 2 bases to trimming and J lost 2 bases; unmatched junction nucleotides: 5. Germline values: CDR1 MNHEY, CDR2 SVGAGI. As DNA, the CDR3 is TGTGCCAGCAGTTACACAGCGGGAGCCCCCTACGAGCAGTACTTC. Its protein product is CASSYTAGAPYEQYF.

The gene calls are TRBV7-9 and TRBJ1-1; 7 nucleotides match TRBD1. The germline V gene encodes CDR1 SEHNR and CDR2 FQNEAQ (reference sequence). The CDR3 is 13 residues long. V was clipped by 5 bases and J by 4 bases; unmatched bases: 4. The CDR3 sequence is CASSPRQGTEAFF. The CDR3, as DNA: TGTGCCAGCAGCCCTAGACAGGGCACTGAAGCTTTCTTT.

This chain links TRBV6-1 with TRBJ1-2; 7 nucleotides align to TRBD1. The CDR3 length is 14 residues. V shed 4 bases, J shed 6 bases, and the junction held 8 bases outside the gene matches. The V gene's germline CDR1 is MNHNS and CDR2 SASEGT. This chain's CDR3 is CASSVGQTHDGYTF. The CDR3 DNA reads as TGTGCCAGCAGTGTGGGACAGACCCACGATGGCTACACCTTC.

The chain recombines TRBV11-2 with TRBJ2-3; D unclear. The CDR3 has 14 amino acids. Trimming cost V 5 bases and J 2 bases, with 11 bases left between them. Germline V gene data show CDR1 as SGHAT and CDR2 as FQNNGV. The CDR3 DNA follows: TGTGCCAGCAGCCCCGACCACCACACAGATACGCAGTATTTT. Protein product: CASSPDHHTDTQYF.

V gene TRBV13 combines with J gene TRBJ2-1; D unresolved. The CDR3 has 12 amino acids. Germline CDR1 reads PRHDT; CDR2 reads FYEKMQ (reference sequence). Trimming left V 11 bases short and J 15 bases short, with 23 bases between. The CDR3 here is CAGPTPCRALFF. CDR3 DNA: TGTGCCGGACCCACCCCCTGTCGCGCTTTGTTCTTC.

About this clone itself: This sample also contains other DNA sequences that code for the same CDR3. This chain joins TRBV27 and TRBJ1-1, with unresolved D. The CDR3 covers 14 residues. The V gene's germline CDR1 is MNHEY and CDR2 SMNVEV (reference sequence). V shed 3 bases and J shed 0 bases, with 8 bases lying between them. CDR3 residues: CASSFGTLNTEAFF. CDR3 nucleotides: TGTGCCAGCAGTTTCGGCACTCTGAACACTGAAGCTTTCTTT.